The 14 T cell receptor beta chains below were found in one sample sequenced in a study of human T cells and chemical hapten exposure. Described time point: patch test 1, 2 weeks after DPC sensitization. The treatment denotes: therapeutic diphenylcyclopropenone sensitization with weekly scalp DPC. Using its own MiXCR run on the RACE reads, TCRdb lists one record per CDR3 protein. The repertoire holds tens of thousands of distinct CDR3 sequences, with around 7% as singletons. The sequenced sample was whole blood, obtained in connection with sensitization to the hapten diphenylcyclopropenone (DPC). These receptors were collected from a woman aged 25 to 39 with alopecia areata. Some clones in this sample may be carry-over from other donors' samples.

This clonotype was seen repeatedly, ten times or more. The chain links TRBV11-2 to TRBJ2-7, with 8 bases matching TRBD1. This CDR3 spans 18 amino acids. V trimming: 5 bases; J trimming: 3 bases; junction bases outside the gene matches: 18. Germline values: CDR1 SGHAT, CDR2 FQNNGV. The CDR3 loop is CASSPETRTGYGGYEQYF. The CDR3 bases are TGTGCCAGCAGCCCAGAAACCAGGACAGGGTATGGCGGCTACGAGCAGTACTTC.

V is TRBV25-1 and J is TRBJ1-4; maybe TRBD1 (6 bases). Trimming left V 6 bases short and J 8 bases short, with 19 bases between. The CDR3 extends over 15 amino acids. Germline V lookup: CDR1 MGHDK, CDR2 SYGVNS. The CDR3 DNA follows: TGTGCCAGCAGCGTCGGTCGGGGGCGGAGGGAAAAACTGTTTTTT. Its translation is CASSVGRGRREKLFF.

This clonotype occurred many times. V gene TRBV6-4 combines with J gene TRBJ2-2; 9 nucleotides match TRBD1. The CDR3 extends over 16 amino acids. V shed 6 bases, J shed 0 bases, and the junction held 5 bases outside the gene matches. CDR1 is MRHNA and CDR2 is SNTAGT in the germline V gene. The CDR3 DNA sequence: TGTGCCAGCAGCCCACAGGGGGCGCCGAACACCGGGGAGCTGTTTTTT. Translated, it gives CASSPQGAPNTGELFF.

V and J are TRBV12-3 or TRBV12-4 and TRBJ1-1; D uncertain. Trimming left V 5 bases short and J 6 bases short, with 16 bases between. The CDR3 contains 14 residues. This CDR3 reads CASSIAANAAEAFF. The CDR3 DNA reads TGTGCCAGCAGTATCGCGGCCAACGCGGCTGAAGCTTTCTTT.

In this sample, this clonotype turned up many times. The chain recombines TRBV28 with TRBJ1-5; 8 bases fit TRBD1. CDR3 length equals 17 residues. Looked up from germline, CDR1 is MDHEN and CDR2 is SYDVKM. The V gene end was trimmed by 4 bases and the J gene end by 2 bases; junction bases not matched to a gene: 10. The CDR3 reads CASSSRRGRGGNQPQHF. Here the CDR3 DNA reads TGTGCCAGCAGTTCCCGCAGGGGGCGGGGGGGCAATCAGCCCCAGCATTTT.

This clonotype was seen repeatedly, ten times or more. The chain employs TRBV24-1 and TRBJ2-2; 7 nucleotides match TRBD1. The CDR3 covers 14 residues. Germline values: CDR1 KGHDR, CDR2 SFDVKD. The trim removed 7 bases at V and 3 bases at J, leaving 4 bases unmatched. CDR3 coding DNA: TGTGCCACCAGCCGAACAGGGGACACCGGGGAGCTGTTTTTT. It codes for CATSRTGDTGELFF.

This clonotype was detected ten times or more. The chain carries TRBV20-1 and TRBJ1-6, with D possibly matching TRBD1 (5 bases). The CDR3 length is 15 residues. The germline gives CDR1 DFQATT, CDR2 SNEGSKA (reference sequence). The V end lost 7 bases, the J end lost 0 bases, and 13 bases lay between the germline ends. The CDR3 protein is CSVRDGSSYNSPLHF. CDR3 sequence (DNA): TGCAGTGTCCGGGACGGGAGCTCCTATAATTCACCCCTCCACTTT.

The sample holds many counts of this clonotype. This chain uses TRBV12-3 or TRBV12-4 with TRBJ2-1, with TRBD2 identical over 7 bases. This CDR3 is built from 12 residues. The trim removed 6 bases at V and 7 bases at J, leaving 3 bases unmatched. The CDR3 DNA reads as TGTGCCAGCAGCCCACTAGCGAATGAGCAGTTCTTC. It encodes CASSPLANEQFF.

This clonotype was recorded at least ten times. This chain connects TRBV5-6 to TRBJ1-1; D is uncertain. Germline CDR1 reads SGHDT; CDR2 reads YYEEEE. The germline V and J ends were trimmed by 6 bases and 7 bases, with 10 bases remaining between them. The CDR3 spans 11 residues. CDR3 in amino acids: CASTSRDEAFF. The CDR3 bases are TGTGCCAGCACCTCCCGGGATGAAGCTTTCTTT.

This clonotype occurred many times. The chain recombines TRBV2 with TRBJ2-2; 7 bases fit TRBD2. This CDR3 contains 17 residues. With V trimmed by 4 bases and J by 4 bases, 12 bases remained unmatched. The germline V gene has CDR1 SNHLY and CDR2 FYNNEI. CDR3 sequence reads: CASSAPPGGRPTGELFF. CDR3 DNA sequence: TGTGCCAGCAGTGCCCCTCCGGGAGGTAGACCCACCGGGGAGCTGTTTTTT. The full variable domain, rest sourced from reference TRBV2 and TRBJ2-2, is EPEVTQTPSHQVTQMGQEVILRCVPISNHLYFYWYRQILGQKVEFLVSFYNNEISEKSEIFDDQFSVERPDGSNFTLKIRSTKLEDSAMYFCASSAPPGGRPTGELFFGEGSRLTVL.

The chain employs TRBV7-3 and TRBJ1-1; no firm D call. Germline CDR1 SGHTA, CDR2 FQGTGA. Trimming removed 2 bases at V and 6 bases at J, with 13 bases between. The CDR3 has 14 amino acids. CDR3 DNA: TGTGCCAGCAGCTTATGGGCAGGCACCGCTGAAGCTTTCTTT. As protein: CASSLWAGTAEAFF.

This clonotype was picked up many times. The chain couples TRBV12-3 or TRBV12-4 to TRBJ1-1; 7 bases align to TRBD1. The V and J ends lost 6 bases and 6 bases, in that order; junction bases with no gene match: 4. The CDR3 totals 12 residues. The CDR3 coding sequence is TGTGCCAGCAGCCCGGGGACAGCTGAAGCTTTCTTT. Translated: CASSPGTAEAFF.

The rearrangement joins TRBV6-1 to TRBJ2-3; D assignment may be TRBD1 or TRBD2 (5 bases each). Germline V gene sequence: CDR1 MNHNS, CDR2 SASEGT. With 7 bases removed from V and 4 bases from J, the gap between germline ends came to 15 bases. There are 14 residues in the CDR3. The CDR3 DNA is TGTGCCAGCACATTCCTCCGGGGCGCAGATACGCAGTATTTT. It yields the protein CASTFLRGADTQYF.

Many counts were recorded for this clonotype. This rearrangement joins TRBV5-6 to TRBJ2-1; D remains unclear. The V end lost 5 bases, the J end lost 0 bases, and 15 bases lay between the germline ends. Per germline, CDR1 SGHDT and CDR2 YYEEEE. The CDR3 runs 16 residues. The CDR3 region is CASRDGPTNSYNEQFF. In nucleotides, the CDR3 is TGTGCCAGCAGGGATGGACCTACCAACTCCTACAATGAGCAGTTCTTC.